Shown below are 27 T cell receptor beta chains from a single sample sequenced in a study of cytomegalovirus exposure and HLA in healthy donors. Researchers ran the PCR with 60 Vbeta and 13 Jbeta primers. Assay: immunoSEQ multiplex PCR; the TCRdb copy retains only in-frame clones and omits some. Of fewer than 150,000 clones in the sample, 80% are singletons; the top ten hold around 4.9%. The sample consisted of PBMCs. The receptor source for this set is a male donor in good health and CMV-seronegative.

As to this clone: Other DNA variants within this sample encode the same CDR3. V is TRBV28 and J is TRBJ1-2; D possibly corresponds to TRBD1 (5 bases). The germline CDR1 and CDR2 sequences are MDHEN and SYDVKM. The CDR3 consists of 13 residues. Trimming took off 6 bases at V and 1 base at J, with 9 bases between the two ends. This CDR3 is CASSPTVNYGYTF. Here the CDR3 DNA reads TGTGCCAGCAGCCCGACAGTTAACTATGGCTACACCTTC.

The genes are TRBV28 and TRBJ1-5; D may be TRBD1 (6 bases). CDR1 and CDR2 (germline): MDHEN, SYDVKM. The V and J ends lost 3 bases and 9 bases respectively, with 18 bases between them. This CDR3 has 15 residues. CDR3 amino acids: CASSFWTDLRWPQHF. The CDR3 DNA is TGTGCCAGCAGTTTCTGGACAGATCTTAGGTGGCCCCAGCATTTT.

The chain uses TRBV18 and TRBJ2-7; possibly TRBD1 for D (6 bases). The CDR3 totals 12 residues. Germline assignment: CDR1 KGHSH and CDR2 LQKENI. V was trimmed by 6 bases and J by 13 bases, leaving 19 bases between them. The CDR3: CASSPGKAGVYF. The CDR3 nucleotides are TGTGCCAGCTCCCCCGGGAAGGCAGGGGTTTACTTC. The full variable domain, in which reference TRBV18 and TRBJ2-7 provide the parts outside the CDR3, is NAGVMQNPRHLVRRRGQEARLRCSPMKGHSHVYWYRQLPEEGLKFMVYLQKENIIDESGMPKERFSAEFPKEGPSILRIQQVVRGDSAAYFCASSPGKAGVYFGPGTRLTVT.

CDR3 in DNA: TGTGCCAGCAGCAGAGGAGGACAGGGGGTCACCTCAGAGCAGTACTTC. Amino acid sequence: CASSRGGQGVTSEQYF. The V gene is TRBV9, the J gene TRBJ2-7; 10 nucleotides agree with TRBD1. Trimming took 4 bases from V and 7 from J; bases not matched to a gene: 14. This CDR3 has 16 residues. CDR1 is SGDLS and CDR2 is YYNGEE in the germline V gene.

The V gene is TRBV4-1, the J gene TRBJ2-2; 7 bases are a match to TRBD1. This CDR3 region has 17 residues. Germline CDR1 reads MGHRA; CDR2 reads YSYEKL. V shed 3 bases and J 4 bases; nucleotides not matched to a gene: 11. This CDR3 reads CASSHYLGQASTGELFF. As DNA, the CDR3 is TGCGCCAGCAGCCACTACCTCGGACAGGCGAGCACCGGGGAGCTGTTTTTT.

The sample holds one count of this clone. The chain combines TRBV30 with TRBJ1-2, with D possibly TRBD1 on 5 matching bases. The CDR3 consists of 16 residues. The germline gives CDR1 GTSNPN, CDR2 SVGIG (reference sequence). V was trimmed by 0 bases and J by 0 bases, leaving 14 bases between them. The CDR3 region has the DNA TGTGCCTGGAGTGTAAGGGGTCCAGTAACTAACTATGGCTACACCTTC. It specifies CAWSVRGPVTNYGYTF.

This CDR3 reads CASSSGGTEVNEQFF. DNA for the CDR3: TGTGCCAGCAGCTCAGGCGGGACGGAGGTGAATGAGCAGTTCTTC. The rearrangement links TRBV7-9 to TRBJ2-1, with TRBD2 as a possible D gene (6 bases). Germline assignment: CDR1 SEHNR and CDR2 FQNEAQ (reference sequence). V dropped 4 bases and J dropped 7 bases, with 17 bases sitting between them. The CDR3 length is 15 residues.

This chain connects TRBV27 to TRBJ2-2, with 7 bases that match TRBD1. CDR3 size: 14 residues. Unmatched junction bases numbered 4, after V lost 3 bases and J lost 6 bases. Germline V gene sequence: CDR1 MNHEY, CDR2 SMNVEV (reference sequence). The CDR3 loop is CASSFHRGSGELFF. The CDR3 DNA is TGTGCCAGCAGTTTCCACAGGGGCTCCGGGGAGCTGTTTTTT.

V and J are TRBV18 and TRBJ1-2; possibly TRBD1 for D (6 bases). The V end lost 1 base, the J end lost 3 bases, and 9 bases lay between the germline ends. Germline CDR1 is KGHSH and CDR2 is LQKENI. This CDR3 is built from 14 residues. CDR3 in DNA: TGTGCCAGCTCACCACAGGGGGAGTACTATGGCTACACCTTC. It codes for CASSPQGEYYGYTF.

The J gene is TRBJ2-3, the V gene TRBV7-3; D not resolved. CDR3 size: 15 residues. Germline loops: CDR1 SGHTA, CDR2 FQGTGA. V lost 5 bases, J lost 2 bases, and 14 bases lay in between. CDR3 protein: CASSLINGFTDTQYF. The DNA of the CDR3 is TGTGCCAGCAGCCTAATAAATGGCTTCACAGATACGCAGTATTTT.

The chain couples TRBV7-8 to TRBJ2-5; D remains unclear. V was pared by 6 bases and J by 1 base, with 15 bases between. This CDR3 spans 15 amino acids. Germline values: CDR1 SGHVS, CDR2 FQNEAQ. CDR3 DNA sequence: TGTGCCAGCAGAGGAATGCGGTTTCGCCAAGAGACCCAGTACTTC. Residues: CASRGMRFRQETQYF.

The chain joins TRBV5-1 to TRBJ1-2, with TRBD1 identical over 9 bases. V shed 5 bases and J 4 bases; nucleotides not matched to a gene: 3. Germline V gene lookup returns CDR1 SGHRS and CDR2 YFSETQ. The CDR3 has 13 amino acids. This CDR3 reads CASSTDRGYGYTF. The DNA for the CDR3 is TGCGCCAGCAGTACGGACAGGGGCTATGGCTACACCTTC.

In this sample, this clone turned up a few times. CDR3 protein: CASSLWGGSYEQYF. The CDR3 bases are TGTGCCAGCAGCTTATGGGGGGGATCCTACGAGCAGTACTTC. The V gene is TRBV5-4, the J gene TRBJ2-7; 7 nucleotides line up with TRBD2. Germline CDR1 and CDR2: SGHNT and YYREEE (reference sequence). After removal of 2 bases from V and 1 base from J, the junction contained 3 bases not matched to a gene. The length of the CDR3 is 14 residues.

This sequence joins TRBV4-1 and TRBJ1-5; possibly TRBD1 for D (5 bases). Germline V CDR1 and CDR2: MGHRA, YSYEKL. The CDR3 is 17 amino acids. Trimming left V 1 base short and J 1 base short, with 14 bases between. The CDR3 region is CASSQGVGGGSNQPQHF. The CDR3 bases are TGCGCCAGCAGCCAAGGGGTAGGTGGGGGGAGCAATCAGCCCCAGCATTTT.

This chain connects TRBV5-8 to TRBJ2-1, with TRBD1 as a possible D gene (5 bases). This CDR3 is 16 amino acids long. V was trimmed by 5 bases and J by 0 bases, leaving 15 bases between them. CDR1 and CDR2 (germline): SGHTS, YDEGEE. The CDR3 DNA is TGTGCCAGCAGGGGAACAGGTATGATCTCCTACAATGAGCAGTTCTTC. This codes for CASRGTGMISYNEQFF.

This chain links TRBV6-6 with TRBJ1-4; D not resolved. The V end lost 2 bases, the J end lost 7 bases, and 5 bases lay between the germline ends. CDR3 length: 12 residues. Germline V gives CDR1 MNHNY, CDR2 SVGAGI (reference sequence). This CDR3 is CASSYPGEKLFF. The CDR3 coding sequence is TGTGCCAGCAGTTACCCGGGTGAAAAACTGTTTTTT.

The chain joins TRBV6-5 to TRBJ1-1; D gene uncertain. The CDR3 sequence is 13 residues long. Germline assignment: CDR1 MNHEY and CDR2 SVGAGI. The ends were cut back, 0 bases at V and 4 bases at J, with 6 bases in the middle. The CDR3 loop reads CASSYSHFTEAFF. CDR3 in DNA: TGTGCCAGCAGTTACTCCCATTTCACTGAAGCTTTCTTT.

V usage is TRBV7-2 and J usage is TRBJ2-7; no clear D. Trimming pared 1 base from V and 6 bases from J, leaving 10 bases between. Germline CDR1 is SGHTA and CDR2 is FQGNSA. The CDR3 extends over 13 amino acids. DNA for the CDR3: TGTGCCAGCAGCTTAGGACATCTCAGCGAGCAGTACTTC. It encodes CASSLGHLSEQYF.

This clone came up a few times. The chain has TRBV7-9 and TRBJ2-7; 7 bases fit TRBD1. This CDR3 is 13 amino acids long. The junction had 4 bases not matched to a gene; V was cut back by 5 bases and J by 3 bases. The germline V gene encodes CDR1 SEHNR and CDR2 FQNEAQ (reference sequence). CDR3 loop: CASSVTGDYEQYF. CDR3 nucleotide sequence: TGTGCCAGCAGCGTAACAGGGGACTACGAGCAGTACTTC.

V gene TRBV27 combines with J gene TRBJ2-7, with D possibly being TRBD1 (6 bases). Germline CDR1 is MNHEY and CDR2 is SMNVEV (reference sequence). Trimming took 4 bases from V and 0 from J, leaving 16 bases between them. This CDR3 is built from 16 residues. Written as DNA, the CDR3 is TGTGCCAGCAGTTCCTCCCGGACAGCGAACTCCTACGAGCAGTACTTC. Translating gives CASSSSRTANSYEQYF.

This chain uses TRBV6-5 with TRBJ1-2, with D possibly being TRBD1 (5 bases). Germline V gene sequence: CDR1 MNHEY, CDR2 SVGAGI. CDR3 length equals 13 residues. Trimming shortened V by 7 bases and J by 0 bases, and 9 bases separated the two germline ends. The CDR3 sequence is CASKGVTNYGYTF. CDR3 in DNA: TGTGCCAGCAAAGGGGTTACTAACTATGGCTACACCTTC.

This chain joins TRBV5-1 and TRBJ2-7; 7 bases agree with TRBD1. V dropped 1 base and J dropped 5; count of bases not matched to a gene: 9. Germline CDR1 and CDR2: SGHRS and YFSETQ. The CDR3 has 15 amino acids. The chain's CDR3 is CASSLNSGTVNEQYF. The CDR3 DNA follows: TGCGCCAGCAGCTTGAACTCCGGGACAGTCAACGAGCAGTACTTC.

The rearrangement uses TRBV25-1 and TRBJ1-1; TRBD1 aligns across 7 bases. This CDR3 comprises 13 residues. The junction had 1 base not matched to a gene; V was cut back by 6 bases and J by 0 bases. CDR1 and CDR2 (germline): MGHDK, SYGVNS. This CDR3 is CASRQGLNTEAFF. As DNA, the CDR3 is TGTGCCAGCAGACAGGGGCTGAACACTGAAGCTTTCTTT. Supplemented by reference TRBV25-1 and TRBJ1-1, the full variable domain reads EADIYQTPRYLVIGTGKKITLECSQTMGHDKMYWYQQDPGMELHLIHYSYGVNSTEKGDLSSESTVSRIRTEHFPLTLESARPSHTSQYLCASRQGLNTEAFFGQGTRLTVV.

The chain couples TRBV6-5 to TRBJ1-2; D is perhaps TRBD1 (5 bases). V was shortened by 6 bases and J by 6 bases, with 17 bases between the two germline ends. Looked up from germline, CDR1 is MNHEY and CDR2 is SVGAGI. This CDR3 spans 14 amino acids. CDR3 nucleotides: TGTGCCAGCAGCCTCCTGGTGGGGCGTGATGGCTACACCTTC. Translated, it gives CASSLLVGRDGYTF.

The chain employs TRBV4-3 and TRBJ1-2; D gene unclear. V was cut by 6 bases and J by 4 bases, with 9 bases left in between. Germline V gives CDR1 LGHNA, CDR2 YSLEER. The CDR3 totals 12 residues. DNA of the CDR3: TGCGCCAGCAGGATTATGAGCTATGGCTACACCTTC. It translates to CASRIMSYGYTF.

This clone was found once. The J gene is TRBJ1-6, the V gene TRBV19; D is ambiguous. Trimming cost V 3 bases and J 7 bases, with 10 bases left between them. The CDR3 is 14 amino acids. Germline values: CDR1 LNHDA, CDR2 SQIVND (reference sequence). The CDR3 protein is CASSIGEANSPLHF. As DNA, the CDR3 is TGTGCCAGTAGTATTGGTGAAGCGAATTCACCCCTCCACTTT.

This clone was picked up one time. The chain carries TRBV4-3 and TRBJ2-1; D perhaps matches TRBD2 (6 bases). Between the trimmed V and J ends, which lost 0 bases and 7 bases, there was a span of 16 bases. This CDR3 region has 16 residues. Germline V gives CDR1 LGHNA, CDR2 YSLEER. The CDR3 reads CASSQDLGIGGNEQFF. Here the CDR3 DNA reads TGCGCCAGCAGCCAAGATCTGGGGATTGGAGGGAATGAGCAGTTCTTC.